This is a list of T cell receptor beta chains from one sample in a study of T cells in Graves' hyperthyroidism and ophthalmopathy. TCRdb re-analysed the multiplex PCR reads in MiXCR, keeping a single row per CDR3 protein. The sample lists hundreds of thousands of distinct CDR3 sequences, approximately 24% occurring once. Sequencing input: blood. These receptors originate from a woman aged 25 to 39 with Graves' ophthalmopathy. Each CDR3 is given with its conserved first and last residue. Each record gives: J gene, V gene, D gene, clone size, CDR3 protein, CDR3 DNA. D genes are given only for firm matches. Clone size is stated in some rows and not others, as once, few, many or a class when expanded.

TRBJ1-1 | TRBV6-1 | TRBD1 | many | CASSRRGTGSPEAFF | TGTGCCAGCAGCCGTCGTGGGACAGGGTCCCCTGAAGCTTTCTTT
TRBJ1-5 | TRBV27 | . | . | CASSINGEGPPNQPQHF | TGTGCCAGCAGTATAAATGGGGAGGGACCGCCTAATCAGCCCCAGCATTTT
TRBJ2-5 | TRBV19 | . | . | CASSRGQSPQETQYF | TGTGCCAGTAGTAGGGGGCAGTCCCCCCAAGAGACCCAGTACTTC
TRBJ2-7 | TRBV15 | TRBD1 | many | CATSREGGTGYEQYF | TGTGCCACCAGCAGAGAAGGTGGGACAGGCTACGAGCAGTACTTC
TRBJ1-2 | TRBV19 | . | many | CASSSGPWGGTF | TGTGCCAGTAGTAGCGGACCGTGGGGCGGCACCTTC
TRBJ2-7 | TRBV4-1 | . | few | CASSQGEREQYF | TGCGCCAGCAGCCAGGGGGAGAGGGAGCAGTACTTC
TRBJ1-5 | TRBV15 | . | . | CATSSYMPQHF | TGTGCCACCAGCAGTTATATGCCCCAGCATTTT
TRBJ1-5 | TRBV30 | . | . | CASTGPAGNQPQHF | TGTGCCTCCACTGGCCCAGCGGGCAATCAGCCCCAGCATTTT
TRBJ2-7 | TRBV10-3 | . | . | CAIRSDGTYEQYF | TGTGCCATCAGATCTGACGGAACCTACGAGCAGTACTTC
TRBJ2-2 | TRBV24-1 | . | many | CATAHQNTGELFF | TGTGCCACCGCGCATCAGAACACCGGGGAGCTGTTTTTT
TRBJ1-6 | TRBV7-6 | TRBD1 | . | CASSTNRGNSPLHF | TGTGCCAGCAGCACAAACAGGGGTAATTCACCCCTCCACTTT
TRBJ1-1 | TRBV12-3/TRBV12-4 | . | many | CASSPIWTEAFF | TGTGCCAGCAGCCCGATTTGGACTGAAGCTTTCTTT
TRBJ2-7 | TRBV3-1 | . | few | CASSQDHNYEQYF | TGTGCCAGCAGCCAAGATCATAACTACGAGCAGTACTTC
TRBJ1-3 | TRBV29-1 | . | many | CSALQGNPGNTIYF | TGCAGCGCCCTACAGGGTAACCCTGGAAACACCATATATTTT
TRBJ1-5 | TRBV6-2/TRBV6-3 | . | many | CASSYRGSGNQPQHF | TGTGCCAGCAGTTACCGGGGCTCTGGCAATCAGCCCCAGCATTTT
TRBJ1-1 | TRBV6-1 | TRBD1 | many | CASSPDREGNTEAFF | TGTGCCAGCAGTCCGGACAGGGAGGGGAACACTGAAGCTTTCTTT
TRBJ1-5 | TRBV5-5 | TRBD1 | . | CASSPWTGSDQPQHF | TGTGCCAGCAGCCCTTGGACAGGGTCAGATCAGCCCCAGCATTTT
TRBJ1-5 | TRBV6-5 | . | many | CASSYYSNQPQHF | TGTGCCAGCAGTTATTATAGCAATCAGCCCCAGCATTTT
TRBJ1-2 | TRBV12-3/TRBV12-4 | TRBD1 | few | CASSLAEQGADKNGYTF | TGTGCCAGCAGTTTAGCCGAGCAGGGGGCGGATAAAAATGGCTACACCTTC
TRBJ2-3 | TRBV10-1 | TRBD2 | few | CASSALRAGDTDTQYF | TGCGCCAGCAGTGCCCTGAGGGCGGGGGACACAGATACGCAGTATTTT
TRBJ1-2 | TRBV7-2 | . | . | CASSLDGPGYGYTF | TGTGCCAGCAGCTTAGACGGCCCAGGCTATGGCTACACCTTC
TRBJ2-4 | TRBV7-2 | . | few | CASSLAVSGSNIQYF | TGTGCCAGCAGCTTAGCTGTTTCCGGGAGCAACATTCAGTACTTC
TRBJ2-5 | TRBV20-1 | . | few | CSARDLGRQETQYF | TGCAGTGCTAGAGATTTGGGACGACAAGAGACCCAGTACTTC
TRBJ2-7 | TRBV20-1 | . | . | CSARESQDYEQYF | TGCAGTGCTAGAGAGAGCCAAGACTACGAGCAGTACTTC
TRBJ1-2 | TRBV25-1 | . | many | CASIGTRGYGYTF | TGTGCCAGCATCGGGACAAGGGGCTATGGCTACACCTTC
TRBJ1-2 | TRBV18 | TRBD1 | many | CASSPGVDRNYGYTF | TGTGCCAGCTCACCGGGTGTGGACAGGAACTATGGCTACACCTTC
TRBJ1-3 | TRBV15 | . | many | CATSRGLGVGGNTIYF | TGTGCCACCAGCAGAGGACTGGGGGTTGGTGGAAACACCATATATTTT
TRBJ1-2 | TRBV11-2 | TRBD1 | many | CASSLQGAGGYTF | TGTGCCAGCAGTCTGCAGGGGGCCGGTGGCTACACCTTC
TRBJ1-1 | TRBV10-3 | . | many | CAISGGQNTEAFF | TGTGCCATCAGTGGGGGACAGAACACTGAAGCTTTCTTT
TRBJ2-5 | TRBV6-1 | TRBD2 | few | CASSPHSGIQETQYF | TGTGCCAGCAGTCCCCATAGCGGGATCCAAGAGACCCAGTACTTC
TRBJ1-2 | TRBV27 | TRBD1 | . | CASSPSPGQGIYGYTF | TGTGCCAGCAGTCCCTCCCCGGGACAGGGAATATATGGCTACACCTTC
TRBJ1-5 | TRBV10-3 | . | few | CAISDQGEGRQPQHF | TGTGCCATCAGTGACCAAGGGGAGGGCAGACAGCCCCAGCATTTT
TRBJ1-1 | TRBV19 | . | . | CASSTNGLRSLGTEAFF | TGTGCCAGTAGTACGAATGGACTACGGAGCCTGGGGACTGAAGCTTTCTTT
TRBJ1-1 | TRBV28 | . | many | CASSPPRHTEAFF | TGTGCCAGCAGTCCCCCTAGGCACACTGAAGCTTTCTTT
TRBJ2-7 | TRBV6-1 | TRBD1 | many | CASSDRDRGYYEQYF | TGTGCCAGCAGTGATAGGGACAGGGGATATTACGAGCAGTACTTC
TRBJ2-2 | TRBV11-1 | . | few | CASSVDPWGATGELFF | TGTGCCAGCAGCGTAGACCCTTGGGGGGCCACCGGGGAGCTGTTTTTT
TRBJ2-2 | TRBV2 | . | . | CASDYTNTGELFF | TGTGCCAGCGACTACACGAACACCGGGGAGCTGTTTTTT
TRBJ2-5 | TRBV19 | TRBD1 | few | CASSIGQGAGGETQYF | TGTGCCAGTAGTATCGGGCAGGGGGCTGGTGGAGAGACCCAGTACTTC
TRBJ1-1 | TRBV6-1 | . | many | CASSGQPMNTEAFF | TGTGCCAGCAGCGGACAGCCTATGAACACTGAAGCTTTCTTT
TRBJ1-1 | TRBV27 | . | many | CASSFAGIGAGTEAFF | TGTGCCAGCAGTTTTGCGGGAATCGGGGCGGGTACTGAAGCTTTCTTT